A selection of T cell receptor beta chains follows, all from one sample in a study of siplizumab effects on memory and regulatory T cells. Clones were sequenced by immunoSEQ multiplex PCR, and TCRdb holds only the in-frame ones, with some missing. The sample lists approximately 58,000 clones, 93% seen once, with 38% in the top ten. The sample taken for sequencing was CD8+ T cells sorted from blood. The receptors were sampled from a human donor in good health. Both conserved end residues are part of each CDR3. A D gene is named only where the DNA matches it firmly. Only some rows state a clone size, as once, few, many or a class for expanded clones.

J gene,clone size,D gene,V gene,CDR3 length,CDR3 DNA,CDR3 protein
TRBJ2-7,NA,TRBD1,TRBV6-6,14,TGTGCCAGCAGACAACCGGGACAGGGAGGCGAGCAGTACTTC,CASRQPGQGGEQYF
TRBJ1-4,NA,TRBD1,TRBV4-1,19,TGCGCCAGCAGCCATCTTCCGGGACAGGGTATCGGAGCTAATGAAAAACTGTTTTTT,CASSHLPGQGIGANEKLFF
TRBJ2-2,once,TRBD1,TRBV7-9,15,TGTGCCAGCAGCGCCGGACAGGGGGTGTCCGGGGAGCTGTTTTTT,CASSAGQGVSGELFF
TRBJ2-1,NA,TRBD1,TRBV4-3,16,TGCGCCAGCAGCCAAGATATAGGGACAGAATACAATGAGCAGTTCTTC,CASSQDIGTEYNEQFF
TRBJ1-4,NA,TRBD1,TRBV10-3,15,TGTGCCATCAGTGAGTCGAGGGACAGGGGCGAAAAACTGTTTTTT,CAISESRDRGEKLFF
TRBJ2-5,NA,TRBD1,TRBV27,15,TGTGCCAGCAGCCAATGGACAGGGGCCCAAGAGACCCAGTACTTC,CASSQWTGAQETQYF
TRBJ2-7,NA,TRBD1,TRBV19,16,TGTGCCAGTAGTAACCCTACCCGTGGACAGGGTTTCGAGCAGTACTTC,CASSNPTRGQGFEQYF
TRBJ2-7,large,NA,TRBV30,14,TGTGCCTGGAGTGTACCAGGGGAGCACTACGAGCAGTACTTC,CAWSVPGEHYEQYF
TRBJ2-3,NA,TRBD1,TRBV5-1,16,TGCGCCAGCAGCAGCCTCGGGACAGGGGAAACAGATACGCAGTATTTT,CASSSLGTGETDTQYF
TRBJ2-1,NA,TRBD2,TRBV4-3,15,TGCGCCAGCAGCCAAGTGGGACTAGCGGGCAATGAGCAGTTCTTC,CASSQVGLAGNEQFF
TRBJ2-1,NA,TRBD2,TRBV14,18,TGTGCCAGCAGCCAAGCCGGACTAGCGGGAGGCTCCTACAATGAGCAGTTCTTC,CASSQAGLAGGSYNEQFF
TRBJ2-3,NA,TRBD2,TRBV6-4,15,TGTGCCAGCAGTGACGGGACTAGCGGGACAGATACGCAGTATTTT,CASSDGTSGTDTQYF
TRBJ2-5,NA,TRBD2,TRBV11-3,18,TGTGCCAGCAGCCGGACTAGCGGGCGCGGATTCCCAGGCGAGACCCAGTACTTC,CASSRTSGRGFPGETQYF
TRBJ2-1,NA,NA,TRBV7-3,16,TGTGCCAGCAGCGAGATTCCGGGAGTTCGGGACAATGAGCAGTTCTTC,CASSEIPGVRDNEQFF
TRBJ1-2,NA,NA,TRBV30,14,TGTGCCTGGAGTCGTAGCGGGGTCGGCTATGGCTACACCTTC,CAWSRSGVGYGYTF
TRBJ2-1,NA,TRBD2,TRBV13,16,TGTGCCAGCAGCTTAAATCGTCAAGCGGGAGTCAATGAGCAGTTCTTC,CASSLNRQAGVNEQFF
TRBJ1-1,once,NA,TRBV7-8,12,TGTGCCAGCAGCCGACAGGTACCTGAAGCTTTCTTT,CASSRQVPEAFF
TRBJ2-7,NA,TRBD1,TRBV29-1,12,TGCAGCGTACGGACAGGCTCCTACGAGCAGTACTTC,CSVRTGSYEQYF
TRBJ1-2,NA,NA,TRBV7-8,14,TGTGCCAGCAGCGCGGCCTCGGGGGGGTATGGCTACACCTTC,CASSAASGGYGYTF
TRBJ1-5,NA,TRBD1,TRBV6-1,13,TGTGCCAGCAGGGGACAGATTAATCAGCCCCAGCATTTT,CASRGQINQPQHF
TRBJ2-2,NA,TRBD1,TRBV29-1,14,TGCAGCGTTTATCCAGGGGGTAGTACCGGGGAGCTGTTTTTT,CSVYPGGSTGELFF
TRBJ2-7,NA,NA,TRBV5-4,13,TGTGCCAGCAGCCCTCAGGGAGTCTACGAGCAGTACTTC,CASSPQGVYEQYF
TRBJ2-1,NA,NA,TRBV9,17,TGTGCCAGCACTCCCAGGACCACGGGGAAAACTTACAATGAGCAGTTCTTC,CASTPRTTGKTYNEQFF
TRBJ2-1,once,NA,TRBV29-1,15,TGCAGCGTTGAAGAGGGGCACCGCCCCTACAATGAGCAGTTCTTC,CSVEEGHRPYNEQFF
TRBJ1-1,NA,NA,TRBV28,13,TGTGCCAGCAGTTTAGGGCTGAACACTGAAGCTTTCTTT,CASSLGLNTEAFF
TRBJ1-1,NA,TRBD1,TRBV18,15,TGTGCCAGCTCACGAACGGGACAGCAGAACACTGAAGCTTTCTTT,CASSRTGQQNTEAFF
TRBJ2-7,NA,NA,TRBV7-9,15,TGTGCCAGCAGCCCGATATCATCAGGGAACAACGAGCAGTACTTC,CASSPISSGNNEQYF
TRBJ2-7,NA,NA,TRBV11-2,11,TGTGCCACAGAGAGTGGTTACGAGCAGTACTTC,CATESGYEQYF
TRBJ2-1,NA,TRBD2,TRBV10-3,14,TGTGCCATCCCTGGGGGGGACTCCTACAATGAGCAGTTCTTC,CAIPGGDSYNEQFF
TRBJ2-5,NA,NA,TRBV5-6,11,TGTGCCAGCAGCTTGTTGGAGACCCAGTACTTC,CASSLLETQYF
TRBJ2-5,NA,NA,TRBV7-6,14,TGTGCCAGCAGCTTAGAGGCAGAACAAGAGACCCAGTACTTC,CASSLEAEQETQYF
TRBJ2-7,NA,NA,TRBV7-3,13,TGTGCCAGCAGCTTAAAACCGAGCGACGAGCAGTACTTC,CASSLKPSDEQYF
TRBJ2-7,NA,NA,TRBV7-8,15,TGTGCCAGCAGTCATTATCCAGGGCAGGGCTACGAGCAGTACTTC,CASSHYPGQGYEQYF
TRBJ1-4,NA,NA,TRBV30,14,TGTGCCTGGAGTGTACGGCTATTACGGGAGCTCTTCTTTTTT,CAWSVRLLRELFFF
TRBJ2-3,NA,NA,TRBV5-6,15,TGTGCCAGCAGCTCTTCCTACGACAACACAGATACGCAGTATTTT,CASSSSYDNTDTQYF
TRBJ2-2,NA,NA,TRBV7-9,13,TGTGCCAGCAGCTTCGTAAACACCGGGGAGCTGTTTTTT,CASSFVNTGELFF
TRBJ2-3,NA,TRBD1,TRBV28,12,TGTGCCAGCAGGTACAGGGGGGATACGCAGTATTTT,CASRYRGDTQYF
TRBJ2-5,NA,TRBD2,TRBV7-2,16,TGTGCCAGCAGCCAGACTCATAGCGGGAGGGCCCGGACCCAGTACTTC,CASSQTHSGRARTQYF
TRBJ2-1,NA,NA,TRBV7-3,16,TGTGCCAGCAGCTTAATCGGCGGAGAGCTCTACAATGAGCAGTTCTTC,CASSLIGGELYNEQFF
TRBJ2-1,NA,NA,TRBV7-9,19,TGTGCCAGCAGCTACCTACCCGGACTGGGGACAACCCTTTACAATGAGCAGTTCTTC,CASSYLPGLGTTLYNEQFF